This is a list of T cell receptor beta chains from one sample in a study of spatial heterogeneity in lung cancer. TCRdb redid the calling of the 5' RACE reads with MiXCR, one entry per CDR3 protein. In the table there are about 120,000 distinct CDR3 sequences, approximately 12% of which are singletons. This sample comprised PBMCs, obtained at follow-up. The receptors were sampled from a male donor with early-stage non-small cell lung cancer. Each CDR3 is given with its conserved first and last residue. D genes are given only for firm matches. The size entry is marked missing in some rows and otherwise reads once, few, many or a size class.

j_gene	d_gene	abundance	v_gene	CDR3aa	CDR3nt
TRBJ2-1	NA	NA	TRBV28	CASSFIPGAHPFSNEQFF	TGTGCCAGCAGTTTCATTCCGGGGGCGCATCCCTTCAGTAATGAGCAGTTCTTC
TRBJ2-7	NA	many	TRBV29-1	CSVKTGSRYEQYF	TGCAGCGTGAAGACAGGTTCTCGCTACGAGCAGTACTTC
TRBJ2-1	TRBD2	NA	TRBV5-4	CASSLASSGREFF	TGTGCCAGCAGCTTGGCCTCTAGCGGGCGGGAGTTCTTC
TRBJ2-3	NA	NA	TRBV4-1	CASSQGGRDTQYF	TGCGCCAGCAGCCAAGGGGGAAGAGATACGCAGTATTTT
TRBJ2-6	NA	few	TRBV7-4	CASSLRETSSGANVLTF	TGTGCCAGCAGCTTAAGGGAGACGAGCTCTGGGGCCAACGTCCTGACTTTC
TRBJ2-1	NA	few	TRBV5-1	CASSIRLSSYNEQFF	TGCGCCAGCAGCATCAGGTTAAGCTCCTACAATGAGCAGTTCTTC
TRBJ2-6	NA	few	TRBV7-2	CASSSTPSGANVLTF	TGTGCCAGCAGCTCCACACCCTCTGGGGCCAACGTCCTGACTTTC
TRBJ2-1	NA	few	TRBV6-2/TRBV6-3	CASSYAAGSSYNEQFF	TGTGCCAGCAGTTACGCCGCGGGGAGCTCCTACAATGAGCAGTTCTTC
TRBJ2-2	NA	many	TRBV6-2/TRBV6-3	CASSYKLGGELFF	TGTGCCAGCAGTTACAAATTAGGCGGGGAGCTGTTTTTT
TRBJ1-1	NA	few	TRBV28	CASSRGGSRTHTEAFF	TGTGCCAGCAGTCGGGGTGGAAGTCGAACTCACACTGAAGCTTTCTTT
TRBJ2-3	NA	many	TRBV29-1	CSVQRGSTDTQYF	TGCAGCGTTCAAAGGGGAAGCACAGATACGCAGTATTTT
TRBJ1-2	NA	few	TRBV5-1	CASSLAGLSNYGYTF	TGCGCCAGCAGCTTGGCTGGGCTCTCTAACTATGGCTACACCTTC
TRBJ2-5	NA	many	TRBV7-2	CASSSRTGETQYF	TGTGCCAGCAGCTCTAGGACGGGGGAGACCCAGTACTTC
TRBJ2-7	NA	few	TRBV3-1	CASSHAASSYEQYF	TGTGCCAGCAGCCATGCAGCGAGCTCCTACGAGCAGTACTTC
TRBJ2-1	TRBD1	once	TRBV24-1	CATSDRGQGQGNEQFF	TGTGCCACCAGTGATCGAGGACAGGGGCAAGGGAATGAGCAGTTCTTC
TRBJ1-2	NA	NA	TRBV7-2	CASSLLPGTGYTF	TGTGCCAGCAGCCTTCTGCCGGGTACTGGCTACACCTTC
TRBJ2-2	NA	many	TRBV29-1	CSVDRENTGELFF	TGCAGCGTTGACAGGGAGAACACCGGGGAGCTGTTTTTT
TRBJ1-1	NA	many	TRBV7-8	CASSLSSLANTEAFF	TGTGCCAGCAGCTTATCTAGCTTAGCGAACACTGAAGCTTTCTTT
TRBJ2-3	TRBD1	NA	TRBV5-1	CASSKGQGVSTDTQYF	TGCGCCAGCAGCAAGGGACAGGGAGTTAGCACAGATACGCAGTATTTT
TRBJ2-7	NA	few	TRBV5-1	CASSPGGLFSYEQYF	TGCGCCAGCAGCCCAGGAGGTCTCTTCTCCTACGAGCAGTACTTC